A selection of T cell receptor beta chains follows, all from one sample in a study of cytomegalovirus exposure and HLA in healthy donors. Sequencing was performed with immunoSEQ multiplex PCR; in TCRdb, only in-frame clones are kept and a portion is missing. Found here are fewer than 100,000 clones; the top ten clones hold under 1.5%. The sequenced material came from PBMCs. Every receptor here comes from a woman aged 55-75 years in good health and CMV-seronegative. CDR3s include the opening cysteine and the closing phenylalanine or tryptophan. Each record gives: V gene, J gene, D gene, CDR3 DNA, CDR3 protein. D genes are given only for firm matches.

>TRBV2|TRBJ1-6|-
TGTGCCAGACAAACTGGAGGGAATTCACCCCTCCACTTT
CARQTGGNSPLHF
>TRBV5-1|TRBJ1-4|-
TGCGCCAGCAGCTTGGGACAGCTTAATGAAAAACTGTTTTTT
CASSLGQLNEKLFF
>TRBV11-2|TRBJ2-7|TRBD1
TGTGCCAGCAGTTTCGGACAGGACGGGTCCTACGAGCAGTACTTC
CASSFGQDGSYEQYF
>TRBV10-2|TRBJ2-3|TRBD1
TGCGCCAGCATCCCGGGACAGGGGGCAGATACGCAGTATTTT
CASIPGQGADTQYF
>TRBV5-5|TRBJ2-5|-
TGTGCCAGCAGCTTGGGGGGCCGGACAGTAAAAGAGACCCAGTACTTC
CASSLGGRTVKETQYF
>TRBV19|TRBJ1-5|-
TGTGCCACCTCACAGGGCATCAATCAGCCCCAGCATTTT
CATSQGINQPQHF
>TRBV4-3|TRBJ2-2|TRBD2
TGCGCCAGCAGCCGAGAAGCGGGAGGCAACACCGGGGAGCTGTTTTTT
CASSREAGGNTGELFF
>TRBV5-1|TRBJ2-1|TRBD2
TGCGCCAGCAGCTTCGGGGTTATTGGGACTAGTGGTGAGCAGTTCTTC
CASSFGVIGTSGEQFF
>TRBV27|TRBJ2-1|TRBD2
TGTGCCAGCAGTTTAGAGGCGGGAGGCTACTACAATGAGCAGTTCTTC
CASSLEAGGYYNEQFF
>TRBV6-5|TRBJ2-2|-
TGTGCCAGCAGTTACCGGGAGAACACCGGGGAGCCGTTTTTT
CASSYRENTGEPFF
>TRBV19|TRBJ2-5|-
TGTGCCAGTAGTATAGATCGGGGTGAGACCCAGTACTTC
CASSIDRGETQYF
>TRBV5-1|TRBJ2-2|TRBD2
TGCGCCAGCAGTAGGCAACTAGCGGGACTACCCGGGGAGCTGTTTTTT
CASSRQLAGLPGELFF
>TRBV27|TRBJ2-7|-
TGCGCCAGCAGCGCTTATCGGGACGAGCAGTACTTC
CASSAYRDEQYF
>TRBV18|TRBJ2-2|TRBD2
TGTGCCAGCTCACCAACACTAGCGGGAGGTTCGAGTACCGGGGAGCTGTTTTTT
CASSPTLAGGSSTGELFF
>TRBV5-4|TRBJ2-1|TRBD2
TGTGCCAGCAGCTTGGAGGCGGGAGGCTCCTACAATGAGCAGTTCTTC
CASSLEAGGSYNEQFF
>TRBV19|TRBJ2-7|-
TGTGCCAGTAGTATAGGCCCTGGAGGGATCTACGAGCAGTACTTC
CASSIGPGGIYEQYF
>TRBV28|TRBJ2-1|-
TGTGCCAGCAGTCCCCCCGACTATTTCTTGATTCGGGGGGCGAACAATGAGCAGTTCTTC
CASSPPDYFLIRGANNEQFF
>TRBV19|TRBJ1-1|-
TGTGCCAGTAGTATAGAGTACAGGGTGGCCATGAACACTGAAGCTTTCTTT
CASSIEYRVAMNTEAFF
>TRBV4-1|TRBJ2-2|-
TGCGCCAGCAGCCACCCTAGGGGGAACACCGGGGAGCTGTTTTTT
CASSHPRGNTGELFF
>TRBV7-3|TRBJ1-1|-
TGTGCCAGCAGCGTGGGACACCAGAACACTGAAGCTTTCTTT
CASSVGHQNTEAFF
>TRBV7-9|TRBJ2-7|TRBD1
TGTGCCAGCAGCCCCACCACCTCTGACAGGGTATTCTCCCAATACGAGCAGTACTTC
CASSPTTSDRVFSQYEQYF
>TRBV10-1|TRBJ2-4|-
TGCGCCAGCAGTGGGGCTGGTCTGGCCAAAAACATTCAGTACTTC
CASSGAGLAKNIQYF
>TRBV10-2|TRBJ2-5|-
TGCGCCAGTGCGAGGTCGGAGACCCAGTACTTC
CASARSETQYF
>TRBV5-6|TRBJ2-7|TRBD1
TGTGCCAGCAGCTTGATACCGGGACAGGGCTACCCGCAGTACTTC
CASSLIPGQGYPQYF